The 27 T cell receptor beta chains in this list originate from one sample, sequenced in a study of T cell changes during pregnancy in multiple sclerosis. Repertoires were generated with immunoSEQ multiplex PCR, while TCRdb's copy carries only in-frame clones and drops some. The repertoire holds some 24,000 clones, with roughly nine tenths as singletons. Sequencing used CD8+ T cells from peripheral blood mononuclear cells, obtained in the third trimester of pregnancy. These receptors originate from a female donor in good health, enrolled as a control in a pregnancy study.

The chain employs TRBV14 and TRBJ1-2; TRBD1 matches at 8 bases. This CDR3 region has 14 residues. V dropped 4 bases and J dropped 4; count of bases not matched to a gene: 5. Germline V gene sequence: CDR1 SGHDN, CDR2 FVKESK. In nucleotides, the CDR3 is TGTGCCAGCAGCCTCAGGGGGCTTTTCTATGGCTACACCTTC. This encodes CASSLRGLFYGYTF.

J is TRBJ1-1 and V is TRBV4-2; a possible D gene is TRBD1 (5 bases). Germline CDR1 reads LGHNA; CDR2 reads YNFKEQ. Trimming stripped 4 bases from V and 2 bases from J, with 17 bases between. The CDR3 loop spans 16 amino acids. The CDR3 region has the DNA TGTGCCAGCAGCCCAGAATATTCACAGGTCAACACTGAAGCTTTCTTT. This gives the protein CASSPEYSQVNTEAFF.

This chain connects TRBV28 to TRBJ2-4; D is possibly TRBD1 (6 bases). Germline V gene data show CDR1 as MDHEN and CDR2 as SYDVKM. The CDR3 is 15 residues long. V gave up 6 bases and J gave up 0 bases, with 12 bases separating them. The CDR3 DNA is TGTGCCAGCAGCCGTGGACAGTTAGCCAAAAACATTCAGTACTTC. It yields the protein CASSRGQLAKNIQYF.

This clone was seen a few times. The CDR3 DNA is TGTGCCAGCAGTCCCCTAGCGGGGGGCCAAGAGACCCAGTACTTC. It yields the protein CASSPLAGGQETQYF. The chain recombines TRBV6-4 with TRBJ2-5; 11 bases map to TRBD2. V was clipped by 5 bases and J by 1 base; unmatched bases: 3. The CDR3 sequence is 15 residues long. The germline gives CDR1 MRHNA, CDR2 SNTAGT.

The chain links TRBV13 to TRBJ2-7; the D is unclear. Trimming took off 5 bases at V and 6 bases at J, with 8 bases between the two ends. Germline assignment: CDR1 PRHDT and CDR2 FYEKMQ (reference sequence). The CDR3 has 11 amino acids. The CDR3: CASSLDGEQYF. CDR3 DNA sequence: TGTGCCAGCAGCCTAGACGGCGAGCAGTACTTC.

The chain has TRBV19 and TRBJ2-1, with 9 bases that match TRBD2. The V gene end was trimmed by 3 bases and the J gene end by 3 bases; junction bases not matched to a gene: 3. The germline gives CDR1 LNHDA, CDR2 SQIVND (reference sequence). The CDR3 spans 15 residues. The CDR3, as DNA: TGTGCCAGTAGTATCATGACTAGCGGCTACAATGAGCAGTTCTTC. The encoded protein is CASSIMTSGYNEQFF.

V and J are TRBV5-4 and TRBJ2-1, with 7 bases lining up with TRBD2. Germline V gene lookup returns CDR1 SGHNT and CDR2 YYREEE (reference sequence). V gave up 4 bases and J gave up 9 bases; unmatched junction bases: 13. CDR3 size: 15 residues. DNA for the CDR3: TGTGCCAGCAGCACGATCCCGGGACTACCGGGTGAGCAGTTCTTC. This encodes CASSTIPGLPGEQFF.

This clone was found once. The chain combines TRBV5-5 with TRBJ2-7, with a tentative D call TRBD2 (6 bases). Germline V CDR1 and CDR2: SGHKS, YYEKEE (reference sequence). With 7 bases removed from V and 4 bases from J, the gap between germline ends came to 18 bases. The CDR3 totals 14 residues. The DNA for the CDR3 is TGTGCCAGCTTCCCGGCCCCGGGGGTTTACGAGCAGTACTTC. Its translation is CASFPAPGVYEQYF.

The V call is TRBV15, the J call TRBJ1-3; a possible D gene is TRBD1 (6 bases). The CDR3 spans 16 residues. Germline CDR1 reads LNHNV; CDR2 reads YYDKDF (reference sequence). V dropped 0 bases and J dropped 2 bases, with 11 bases sitting between them. CDR3: CATSRDGGATGNTIYF. In DNA form, the CDR3 reads TGTGCCACCAGCAGAGATGGGGGGGCAACTGGAAACACCATATATTTT.

This clone was recorded only once. The V and J genes are TRBV28 and TRBJ2-7, with D tentatively TRBD1 (6 bases). Germline V gene data show CDR1 as MDHEN and CDR2 as SYDVKM. The length of the CDR3 is 16 residues. Deletions cut 2 bases from V and 1 base from J, with 15 bases between. The CDR3 DNA is TGTGCCAGCAGTTTAAGTGGGGACAACCTTTCCTACGAGCAGTACTTC. This encodes CASSLSGDNLSYEQYF.

The chain recombines TRBV20-1 with TRBJ1-2; no reliable D call. Between the trimmed V and J ends, which lost 0 bases and 7 bases, there was a span of 6 bases. This CDR3 has 11 amino acids. Germline V gene lookup returns CDR1 DFQATT and CDR2 SNEGSKA (reference sequence). The DNA of the CDR3 is TGCAGTGCTAGAGATCTAGGTGGCTACACCTTC. Residues: CSARDLGGYTF.

This chain joins TRBV27 and TRBJ1-1; D perhaps matches TRBD1 (6 bases). CDR3 length: 15 amino acids. Germline values: CDR1 MNHEY, CDR2 SMNVEV (reference sequence). V gave up 4 bases and J gave up 0 bases, with 12 bases separating them. The CDR3 nucleotides read TGTGCCAGCAGTTCCTCGACAGGTTTGAACACTGAAGCTTTCTTT. Translation: CASSSSTGLNTEAFF.

The V gene is TRBV6-4, the J gene TRBJ2-1, with 9 bases lining up with TRBD2. The CDR3 length is 13 residues. V shed 5 bases, J shed 8 bases, and the junction held 4 bases outside the gene matches. Germline V CDR1 and CDR2: MRHNA, SNTAGT. CDR3 amino acids: CASSLAGEDEQFF. CDR3 sequence (DNA): TGTGCCAGCAGTTTAGCGGGAGAGGATGAGCAGTTCTTC.

V usage is TRBV18 and J usage is TRBJ2-3, with D possibly TRBD2 on 5 matching bases. The ends were cut back, 2 bases at V and 0 bases at J, with 6 bases in the middle. Germline CDR1 is KGHSH and CDR2 is LQKENI. The CDR3 is made up of 14 amino acids. Here the CDR3 reads CASSPAGSTDTQYF. The CDR3 DNA is TGTGCCAGCTCACCAGCGGGCAGCACAGATACGCAGTATTTT.

The chain combines TRBV7-9 with TRBJ2-1, with D hard to call. There are 11 residues in the CDR3. Trimming pared 5 bases from V and 8 bases from J, leaving 7 bases between. Per germline, CDR1 SEHNR and CDR2 FQNEAQ (reference sequence). CDR3 sequence (DNA): TGTGCCAGCAGCCCCCCCGATGAGCAGTTCTTC. This sequence encodes CASSPPDEQFF. The complete variable domain, with remaining parts taken from reference TRBV7-9 and TRBJ2-1, reads DTGVSQNPRHKITKRGQNVTFRCDPISEHNRLYWYRQTLGQGPEFLTYFQNEAQLEKSRLLSDRFSAERPKGSFSTLEIQRTEQGDSAMYLCASSPPDEQFFGPGTRLTVL.

This clone was seen only once. V is TRBV7-2 and J is TRBJ2-1; 8 bases match TRBD2. V lost 4 bases, J lost 6 bases, and 5 bases stayed unmatched. The CDR3 is 14 amino acids. Germline CDR1 is SGHTA and CDR2 is FQGNSA. CDR3 in amino acids: CASSSAGGSNEQFF. As DNA, the CDR3 is TGTGCCAGCAGCTCGGCGGGAGGAAGCAATGAGCAGTTCTTC. Together with reference TRBV7-2 and TRBJ2-1, the CDR3 gives the full variable domain: GAGVSQSPSNKVTEKGKDVELRCDPISGHTALYWYRQSLGQGLEFLIYFQGNSAPDKSGLPSDRFSAERTGGSVSTLTIQRTQQEDSAVYLCASSSAGGSNEQFFGPGTRLTVL.

The gene calls are TRBV6-1 and TRBJ2-1; 11 bases match TRBD2. Germline loops: CDR1 MNHNS, CDR2 SASEGT. The CDR3 runs to 16 residues. V dropped 0 bases and J dropped 6; count of bases not matched to a gene: 4. CDR3 protein: CASSEAVAGGLNEQFF. In DNA form, the CDR3 reads TGTGCCAGCAGTGAAGCCGTAGCGGGGGGGCTCAATGAGCAGTTCTTC.

The V gene is TRBV7-9, the J gene TRBJ2-1; TRBD2 matches 7 bases. Per the germline V gene, CDR1 is SEHNR and CDR2 is FQNEAQ (reference sequence). CDR3 length: 14 residues. The V and J ends lost 5 bases and 6 bases, in that order; junction bases with no gene match: 7. CDR3 region: CASSSGWTSNEQFF. The CDR3, as DNA: TGTGCCAGCAGCAGCGGTTGGACTAGCAATGAGCAGTTCTTC.

The CDR3 loop reads CSAGDSFGQYF. CDR3 coding DNA: TGCAGTGCTGGGGACAGCTTCGGGCAGTACTTC. V gene TRBV20-1 combines with J gene TRBJ2-7; 7 positions agree with TRBD1. The CDR3 sequence is 11 residues long. V shed 5 bases and J 9 bases; nucleotides not matched to a gene: 7. Germline loops: CDR1 DFQATT, CDR2 SNEGSKA (reference sequence).

CDR3 bases: TGCGCCAGCAGCCAAGCCCCAGGGGATCCTTTCAATGAGCAGTTCTTC. Its translation is CASSQAPGDPFNEQFF. The gene calls are TRBV4-1 and TRBJ2-1; D may be TRBD1 (6 bases). Germline lookup yields CDR1 MGHRA and CDR2 YSYEKL. V shed 1 base and J shed 6 bases, with 16 bases lying between them. The CDR3 extends over 16 amino acids.

This clone appeared once. The V and J genes are TRBV7-8 and TRBJ1-5; no reliable D call. Trimming cost V 0 bases and J 0 bases, with 12 bases left between them. Germline CDR1 is SGHVS and CDR2 is FQNEAQ. The CDR3 length is 17 residues. CDR3 in DNA: TGTGCCAGCAGCTTAGCAGGGAGGAAATATAGCAATCAGCCCCAGCATTTT. Protein product: CASSLAGRKYSNQPQHF.

The rearrangement joins TRBV10-2 to TRBJ2-3; D is possibly TRBD2 (5 bases). Trimming stripped 3 bases from V and 5 bases from J, with 18 bases between. Per the germline V gene, CDR1 is WSHSY and CDR2 is SAAADI. The CDR3 sequence is 16 residues long. As DNA, the CDR3 is TGCGCCAGCAGTGATCCGGATAAGAGGGCCAAAGATACGCAGTATTTT. This translates into CASSDPDKRAKDTQYF.

The J gene is TRBJ1-2, the V gene TRBV9; 10 nucleotides match TRBD1. The V and J ends lost 10 bases and 5 bases, in that order; junction bases with no gene match: 26. The CDR3 totals 19 residues. From germline, CDR1 is SGDLS and CDR2 YYNGEE. The CDR3 nucleotides read TGTGCCTCTCGGGACAGGGGAATCGCCTCTCCATCTGACCCTTATGGCTACACCTTC. Its translation is CASRDRGIASPSDPYGYTF.

J is TRBJ2-5 and V is TRBV27; tentatively, D is TRBD2 (6 bases). Germline lookup yields CDR1 MNHEY and CDR2 SMNVEV (reference sequence). The CDR3 is made up of 14 amino acids. V shed 5 bases and J shed 2 bases, with 12 bases lying between them. This CDR3 is CASSPGRWQETQYF. The DNA of the CDR3 is TGTGCCAGCAGTCCGGGGAGGTGGCAAGAGACCCAGTACTTC.

CDR3 nucleotide sequence: TGTGCCAGCGGCCCCAATCGGAGGGCCTCCGGGTCACCCCTCCACTTT. Residues: CASGPNRRASGSPLHF. The rearrangement uses TRBV7-9 and TRBJ1-6; D ambiguous. From germline, CDR1 is SEHNR and CDR2 FQNEAQ (reference sequence). The CDR3 is 16 residues long. V was clipped by 8 bases and J by 10 bases, with 24 bases between them.

The chain combines TRBV7-9 with TRBJ2-1; 9 nucleotides line up with TRBD1. Germline loops: CDR1 SEHNR, CDR2 FQNEAQ (reference sequence). This CDR3 region has 14 residues. The V segment lost 6 bases and the J segment 9 bases; nucleotides outside the gene matches: 9. Here the CDR3 reads CASSPGQGNLEQFF. As DNA, the CDR3 is TGTGCCAGCAGTCCGGGACAGGGAAACCTTGAGCAGTTCTTC.

This chain joins TRBV5-6 and TRBJ1-2; D may be TRBD1 (6 bases). Germline CDR1 reads SGHDT; CDR2 reads YYEEEE. Trimming cost V 4 bases and J 7 bases, with 14 bases left between them. There are 13 residues in the CDR3. CDR3 sequence (DNA): TGTGCCAGCAGCACCGGGGCAGGGGCTGGCTACACCTTC. It codes for CASSTGAGAGYTF.